The present T cell receptor beta chain was sequenced within a study of blood T cell repertoires in COVID-19. Study-wide background: PBMCs, B-cell-depleted T cells, or T cells provided the cDNA or gDNA that made up the material.

In the source study's methods: By means of reference gene primer amplification, nucleated cell counts were estimated. The table came from immunoSEQ multiplex PCR; TCRdb's copy has only in-frame clones and leaves some out. V and J calls and clone size come straight from that table; D and trimming were deduced from the DNA. The sample has about 60,000 clones; approximately 80% are singletons. Followed over time, Seattle patients had been enrolled while infection was active. The TCR originated in a man younger than 45 with COVID-19, enrolled during active disease. Material for sequencing was peripheral blood.

CDR3 coding DNA: TGTGCCAGCAGTGAAAGGGGGCGGGGAACTGAAGCTTTCTTT. This codes for CASSERGRGTEAFF. The chain recombines TRBV6-1 with TRBJ1-1, with 7 bases lining up with TRBD1. The CDR3 sequence is 14 residues long. The V gene's germline CDR1 is MNHNS and CDR2 SASEGT. Trimming cost V 2 bases and J 5 bases; bases outside gene matches: 5.